This TCR beta chain was sequenced in a study of blood T cell repertoires in COVID-19. CDR1 SGHRS and CDR2 YFSETQ come from the germline V gene. CDR3 length: 16 amino acids. Deletions cut 6 bases from V and 0 bases from J, with 16 bases between. Assay: immunoSEQ multiplex PCR; the TCRdb copy retains only in-frame clones and omits some. The table includes approximately 21,000 clones, 87% detected once. The sequence derives from a human donor with active COVID-19. The donor label of this sample is uncertain. Sequenced material: peripheral blood. The chain has TRBV5-1 and TRBJ2-1; D might be TRBD2 (6 bases). The CDR3 is CASIRGSESSYNEQFF. The CDR3 nucleotides read TGCGCCAGCATTCGGGGGAGCGAGAGCTCCTACAATGAGCAGTTCTTC.